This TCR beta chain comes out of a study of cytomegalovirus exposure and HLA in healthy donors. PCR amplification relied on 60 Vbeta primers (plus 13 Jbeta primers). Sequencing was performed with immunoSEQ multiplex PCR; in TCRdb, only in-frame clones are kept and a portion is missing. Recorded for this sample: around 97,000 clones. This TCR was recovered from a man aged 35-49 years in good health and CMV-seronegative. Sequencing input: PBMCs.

The CDR3 here is CASSPSEYYEQYF. For the CDR3, the DNA is TGCGCCAGCAGCCCTTCAGAATACTACGAGCAGTACTTC. V and J are TRBV4-1 and TRBJ2-7; D remains unclear. Germline V gene lookup returns CDR1 MGHRA and CDR2 YSYEKL. The CDR3 consists of 13 residues. Between the trimmed V and J ends, which lost 4 bases and 3 bases, there was a span of 10 bases.